This T cell receptor (beta chain) emerged from a study of T cell repertoires in cytomegalovirus infection. Study-wide context: HLA-B-restricted CMV epitopes that are well studied, plus recently identified HLA-C-restricted ones, were used by the study. In public TCR beta signatures, there were indications of both CMV infection and matching HLA type. Study observations and caveats: Cumulative frequency (of public TCR beta family members) identified carriers of CMV plus the relevant HLA. In two of eight donors, the top clonotype was HLA-C-restricted CMV-specific.

The CDR3 runs to 17 residues. J lost 0 bases, V lost 1 base, and 6 bases had no gene match. CDR1 and CDR2 from the germline V gene are SGHVS and FQNEAQ. TCRdb used MiXCR to reprocess the reads, holding one entry per CDR3 protein. The sample lists about half a million distinct CDR3 sequences, around a third occurring once. This clonotype came up a few times. Its antigen is not identified. The sample here was cultured PBMCs, taken from culture after CMV antigen stimulation. The clonotype comes from a human donor in good health (CMV status not recorded). Some clones in this sample may be carry-over from other donors' samples. V usage is TRBV7-8 and J usage is TRBJ2-3; 8 nucleotides match TRBD1. DNA for the CDR3: TGTGCCAGCAGCTTAGATGACAGGGGTCTAAGCACAGATACGCAGTATTTT. Translating it yields CASSLDDRGLSTDTQYF.